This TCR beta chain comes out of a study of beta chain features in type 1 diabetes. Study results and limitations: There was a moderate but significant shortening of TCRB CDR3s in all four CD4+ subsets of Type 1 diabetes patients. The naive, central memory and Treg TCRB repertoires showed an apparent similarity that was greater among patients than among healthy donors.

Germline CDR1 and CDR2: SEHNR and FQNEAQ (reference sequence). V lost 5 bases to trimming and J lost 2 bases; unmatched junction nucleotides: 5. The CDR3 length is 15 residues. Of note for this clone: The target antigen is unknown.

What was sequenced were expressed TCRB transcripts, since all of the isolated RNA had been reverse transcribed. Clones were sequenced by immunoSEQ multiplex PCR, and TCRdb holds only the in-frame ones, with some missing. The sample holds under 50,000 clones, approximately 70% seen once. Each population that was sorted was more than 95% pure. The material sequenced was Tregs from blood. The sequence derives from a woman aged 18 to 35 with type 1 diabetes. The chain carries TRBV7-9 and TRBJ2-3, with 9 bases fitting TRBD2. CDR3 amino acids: CASSVLAGITDTQYF. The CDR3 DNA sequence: TGTGCCAGCAGCGTCCTAGCGGGGATCACAGATACGCAGTATTTT.